There are a few counts of the clone carrying this T cell receptor (beta chain). Other DNA variants within this sample encode the same CDR3. Replicate sorted-subset PCRs were loaded with roughly 200 ng DNA, roughly 33,000 T cell genomes. Sequenced by immunoSEQ multiplex PCR; TCRdb stores in-frame clones only, minus some. The table shows roughly 640,000 clones, with over 65% occurring only once. This specimen belongs to a study of shared clonotypes between healthy human individuals. Germline CDR1 MDHEN, CDR2 SYDVKM. V gave up 6 bases and J gave up 6 bases; unmatched junction bases: 8. The CDR3 extends over 14 amino acids.

The chain uses TRBV28 and TRBJ1-5; the match to TRBD1 covers 7 bases. This TCR came from a woman younger than 45 in good health. Sequencing was done on a sample of memory CD4+ T cells sorted from blood. Noted subset: CD45RA-negative fraction. The CDR3 spells CASSPTGSSQPQHF. The CDR3 DNA is TGTGCCAGCAGCCCGACAGGGTCTAGTCAGCCCCAGCATTTT.